This T cell receptor (beta chain) was sequenced for a study of OX40 agonist ivuxolimab in advanced cancers. Study background: Cancers in dose escalation were hepatocellular, melanoma, renal cell and head and neck.

The table came from immunoSEQ multiplex PCR; TCRdb's copy has only in-frame clones and leaves some out. The sample lists about 58,000 clones; 79% were seen once. Trimming took 6 bases from V and 5 from J; bases not matched to a gene: 6. The CDR3 has 14 amino acids. CDR1 and CDR2 (germline): MNHNY, SVGAGI (reference sequence). The starting material was CD4+ or CD8+ T cells sorted from blood, obtained in a trial of the OX40 agonist ivuxolimab. The TCR originated in an adult with an advanced solid tumor such as melanoma, head and neck, liver or kidney cancer. This chain connects TRBV6-6 to TRBJ2-2; 7 bases are a match to TRBD1. DNA of the CDR3: TGTGCCAGCAGCCCGGGACAGATTACCGGGGAGCTGTTTTTT. Translation: CASSPGQITGELFF.